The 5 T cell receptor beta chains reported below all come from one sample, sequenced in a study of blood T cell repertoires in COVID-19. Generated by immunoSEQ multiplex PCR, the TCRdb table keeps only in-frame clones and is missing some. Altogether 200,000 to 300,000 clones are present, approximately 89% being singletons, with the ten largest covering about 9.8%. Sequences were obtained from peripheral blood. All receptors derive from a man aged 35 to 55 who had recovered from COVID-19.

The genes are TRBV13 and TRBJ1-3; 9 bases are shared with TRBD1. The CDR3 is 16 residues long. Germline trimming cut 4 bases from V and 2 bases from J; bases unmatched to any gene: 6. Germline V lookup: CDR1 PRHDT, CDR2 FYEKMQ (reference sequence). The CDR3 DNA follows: TGTGCCAGCAGCTCCACCGGGACAGGGACTGGAAACACCATATATTTT. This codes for CASSSTGTGTGNTIYF.

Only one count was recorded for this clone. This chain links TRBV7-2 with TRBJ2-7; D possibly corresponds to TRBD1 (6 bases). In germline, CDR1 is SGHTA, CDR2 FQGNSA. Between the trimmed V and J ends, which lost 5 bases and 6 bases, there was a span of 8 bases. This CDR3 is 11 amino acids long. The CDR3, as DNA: TGTGCCAGCAGCCCAGGGGTCGAGCAGTACTTC. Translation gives CASSPGVEQYF.

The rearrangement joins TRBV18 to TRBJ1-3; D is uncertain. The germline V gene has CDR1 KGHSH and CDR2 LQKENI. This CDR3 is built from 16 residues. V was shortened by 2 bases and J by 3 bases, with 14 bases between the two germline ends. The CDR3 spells CASSPVRTSGGNTIYF. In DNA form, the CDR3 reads TGTGCCAGCTCACCAGTCAGAACGTCGGGTGGAAACACCATATATTTT.

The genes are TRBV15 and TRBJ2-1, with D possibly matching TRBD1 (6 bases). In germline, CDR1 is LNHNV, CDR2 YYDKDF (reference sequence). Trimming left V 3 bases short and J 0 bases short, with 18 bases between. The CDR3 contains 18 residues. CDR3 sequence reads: CATSSRSRARGSYNEQFF. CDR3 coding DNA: TGTGCCACCAGCAGTCGGAGCAGGGCCAGGGGCTCCTACAATGAGCAGTTCTTC.

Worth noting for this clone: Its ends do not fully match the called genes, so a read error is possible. The CDR3 loop reads CASSQDYHEQFF. The CDR3 region has the DNA TGTGCCAGCAGCCAAGACTACCATGAGCAGTTCTTC. J is TRBJ2-1 and V is TRBV9; a possible D gene is TRBD2 (5 bases). CDR1 is SGDLS and CDR2 is YYNGEE in the germline V gene. The CDR3 extends over 12 amino acids.